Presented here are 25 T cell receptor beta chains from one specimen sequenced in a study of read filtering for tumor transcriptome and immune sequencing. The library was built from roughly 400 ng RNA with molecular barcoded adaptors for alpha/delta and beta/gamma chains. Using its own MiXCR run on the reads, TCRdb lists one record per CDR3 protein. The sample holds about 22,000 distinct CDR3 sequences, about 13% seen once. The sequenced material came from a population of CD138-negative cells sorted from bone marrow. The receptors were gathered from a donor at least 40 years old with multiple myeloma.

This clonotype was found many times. In DNA form, the CDR3 reads TGTGCCAGTACCGTCCCCAGAAATCAGCCCCAGCATTTT. Residues: CASTVPRNQPQHF. The rearrangement uses TRBV19 and TRBJ1-5, with D unclear. Germline lookup yields CDR1 LNHDA and CDR2 SQIVND (reference sequence). The CDR3 extends over 13 amino acids. Trimming removed 7 bases at V and 4 bases at J, with 11 bases between.

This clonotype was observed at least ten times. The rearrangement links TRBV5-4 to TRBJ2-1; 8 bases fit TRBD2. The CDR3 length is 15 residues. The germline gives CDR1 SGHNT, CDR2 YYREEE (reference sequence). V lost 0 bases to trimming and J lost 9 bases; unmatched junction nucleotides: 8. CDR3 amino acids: CASSLVRTSNGEQFF. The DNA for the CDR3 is TGTGCCAGCAGCTTGGTTCGGACTAGCAACGGTGAGCAGTTCTTC.

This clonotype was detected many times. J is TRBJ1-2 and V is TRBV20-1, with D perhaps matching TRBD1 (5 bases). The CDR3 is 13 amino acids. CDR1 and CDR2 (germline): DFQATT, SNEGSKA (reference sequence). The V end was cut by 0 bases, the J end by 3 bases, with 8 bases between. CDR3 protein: CSARDRADYGYTF. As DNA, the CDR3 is TGCAGTGCTAGAGACAGGGCGGACTATGGCTACACCTTC.

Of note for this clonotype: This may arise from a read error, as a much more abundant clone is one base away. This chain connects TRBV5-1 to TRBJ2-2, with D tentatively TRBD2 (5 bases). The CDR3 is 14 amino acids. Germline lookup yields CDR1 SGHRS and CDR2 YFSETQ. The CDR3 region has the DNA TGCGCCAGCAGCTTCGAGACTGACACCGGGGAGCCGTTTTTT. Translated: CASSFETDTGEPFF.

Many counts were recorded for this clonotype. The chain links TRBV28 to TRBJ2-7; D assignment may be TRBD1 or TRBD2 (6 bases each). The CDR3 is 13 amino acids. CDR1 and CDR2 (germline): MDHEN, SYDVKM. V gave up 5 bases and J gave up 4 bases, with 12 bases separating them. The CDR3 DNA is TGTGCCAGCAGTACGGGGGCCCGTTACGAGCAGTACTTC. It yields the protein CASSTGARYEQYF.

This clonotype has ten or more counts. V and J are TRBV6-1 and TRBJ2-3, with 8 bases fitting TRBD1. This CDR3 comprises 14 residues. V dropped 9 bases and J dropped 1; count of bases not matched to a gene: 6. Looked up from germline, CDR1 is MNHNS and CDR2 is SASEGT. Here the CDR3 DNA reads TGTGCCAGTACAGGGGGTCAAGGCACAGATACGCAGTATTTT. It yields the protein CASTGGQGTDTQYF.

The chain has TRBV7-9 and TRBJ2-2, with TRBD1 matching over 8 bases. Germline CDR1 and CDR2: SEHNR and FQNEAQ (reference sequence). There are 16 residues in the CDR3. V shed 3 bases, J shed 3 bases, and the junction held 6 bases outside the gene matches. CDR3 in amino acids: CASSLGRGRHTGELFF. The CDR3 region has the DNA TGTGCCAGCAGCTTGGGCAGGGGGCGCCACACCGGGGAGCTGTTTTTT.

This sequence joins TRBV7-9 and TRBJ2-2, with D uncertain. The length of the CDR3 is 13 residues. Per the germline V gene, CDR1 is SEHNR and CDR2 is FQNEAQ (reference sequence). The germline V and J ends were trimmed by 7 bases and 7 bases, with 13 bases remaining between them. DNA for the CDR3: TGTGCCAGCACCCCGGATCCGCGCGGGGAGCTGTTTTTT. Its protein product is CASTPDPRGELFF.

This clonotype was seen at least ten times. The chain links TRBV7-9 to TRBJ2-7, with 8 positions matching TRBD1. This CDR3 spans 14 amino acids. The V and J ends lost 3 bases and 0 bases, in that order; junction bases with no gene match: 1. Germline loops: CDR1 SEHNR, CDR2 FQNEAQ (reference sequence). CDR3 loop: CASSFGTGSYEQYF. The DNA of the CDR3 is TGTGCCAGCAGCTTCGGGACAGGCTCCTACGAGCAGTACTTC.

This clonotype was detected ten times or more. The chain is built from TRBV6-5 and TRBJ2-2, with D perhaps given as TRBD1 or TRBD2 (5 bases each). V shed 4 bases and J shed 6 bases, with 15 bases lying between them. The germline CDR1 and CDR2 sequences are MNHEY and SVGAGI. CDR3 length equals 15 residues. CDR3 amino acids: CASSSSGTPAGELFF. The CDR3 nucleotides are TGTGCCAGCAGTTCCTCCGGGACCCCAGCCGGGGAGCTGTTTTTT.

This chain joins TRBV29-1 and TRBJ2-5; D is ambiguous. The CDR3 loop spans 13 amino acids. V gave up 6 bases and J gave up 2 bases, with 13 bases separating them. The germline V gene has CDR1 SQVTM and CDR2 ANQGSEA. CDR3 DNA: TGCAGCGTAAAAACTTGGAATCAAGAGACCCAGTACTTC. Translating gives CSVKTWNQETQYF.

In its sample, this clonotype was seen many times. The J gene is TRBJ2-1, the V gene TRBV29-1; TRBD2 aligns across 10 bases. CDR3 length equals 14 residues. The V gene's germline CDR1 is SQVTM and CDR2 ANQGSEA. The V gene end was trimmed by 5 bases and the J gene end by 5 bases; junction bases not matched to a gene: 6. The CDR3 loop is CSVLTSGKDNEQFF. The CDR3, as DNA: TGCAGCGTTTTAACTAGCGGGAAGGACAATGAGCAGTTCTTC.

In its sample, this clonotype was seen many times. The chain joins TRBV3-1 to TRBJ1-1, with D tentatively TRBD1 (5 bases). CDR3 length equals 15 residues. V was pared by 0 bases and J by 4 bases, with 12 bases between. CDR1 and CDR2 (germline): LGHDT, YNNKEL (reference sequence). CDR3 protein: CASSQEMGRLTEAFF. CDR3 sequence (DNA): TGTGCCAGCAGCCAAGAGATGGGACGCCTCACTGAAGCTTTCTTT.

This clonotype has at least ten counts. CDR3 DNA sequence: TGCGCCAGCAGCTTTGACAGTTCCGGGGCCAACGTCCTGACTTTC. Its translation is CASSFDSSGANVLTF. The V gene is TRBV5-1, the J gene TRBJ2-6; TRBD1 might be the D (5 bases). The CDR3 is 15 residues long. Trimming left V 2 bases short and J 4 bases short, with 10 bases between. Germline V gene sequence: CDR1 SGHRS, CDR2 YFSETQ. The complete variable domain, with remaining parts taken from reference TRBV5-1 and TRBJ2-6, reads KAGVTQTPRYLIKTRGQQVTLSCSPISGHRSVSWYQQTPGQGLQFLFEYFSETQRNKGNFPGRFSGRQFSNSRSEMNVSTLELGDSALYLCASSFDSSGANVLTFGAGSRLTVL.

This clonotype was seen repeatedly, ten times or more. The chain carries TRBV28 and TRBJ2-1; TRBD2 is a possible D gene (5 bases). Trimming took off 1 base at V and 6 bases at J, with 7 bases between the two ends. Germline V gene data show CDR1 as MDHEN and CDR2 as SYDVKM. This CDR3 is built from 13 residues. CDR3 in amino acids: CASSLFRGNEQFF. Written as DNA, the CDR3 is TGTGCCAGCAGTTTATTTCGGGGCAATGAGCAGTTCTTC.

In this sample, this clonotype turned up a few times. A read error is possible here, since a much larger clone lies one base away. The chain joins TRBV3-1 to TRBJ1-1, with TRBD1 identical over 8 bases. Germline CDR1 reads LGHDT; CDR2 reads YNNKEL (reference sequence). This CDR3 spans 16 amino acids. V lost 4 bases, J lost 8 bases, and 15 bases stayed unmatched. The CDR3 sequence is CASSPWDRRTHGEAFF. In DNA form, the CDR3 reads TGTGCCAGCAGCCCCTGGGACAGGAGGACCCACGGGGAAGCTTTCTTT.

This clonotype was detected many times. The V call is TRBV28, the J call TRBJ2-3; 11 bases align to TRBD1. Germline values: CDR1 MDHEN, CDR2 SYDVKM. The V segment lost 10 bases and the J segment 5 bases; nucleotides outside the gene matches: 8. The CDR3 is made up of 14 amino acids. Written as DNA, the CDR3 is TGTGCCACCGGTGGGACAGGGGGGGTAGATACGCAGTATTTT. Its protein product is CATGGTGGVDTQYF.

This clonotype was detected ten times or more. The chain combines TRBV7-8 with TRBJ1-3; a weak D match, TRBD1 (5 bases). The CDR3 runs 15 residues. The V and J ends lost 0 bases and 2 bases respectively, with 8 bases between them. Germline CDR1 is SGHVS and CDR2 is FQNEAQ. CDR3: CASSLAQGTGNTIYF. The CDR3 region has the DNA TGTGCCAGCAGCTTAGCCCAGGGAACTGGAAACACCATATATTTT.

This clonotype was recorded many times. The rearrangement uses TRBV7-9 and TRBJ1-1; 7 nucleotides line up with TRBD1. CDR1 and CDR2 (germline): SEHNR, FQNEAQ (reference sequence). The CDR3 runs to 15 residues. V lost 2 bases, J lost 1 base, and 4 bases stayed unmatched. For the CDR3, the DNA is TGTGCCAGCAGCTTAAAGGGACAGAAGAACACTGAAGCTTTCTTT. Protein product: CASSLKGQKNTEAFF. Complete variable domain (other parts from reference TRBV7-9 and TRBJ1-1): DTGVSQNPRHKITKRGQNVTFRCDPISEHNRLYWYRQTLGQGPEFLTYFQNEAQLEKSRLLSDRFSAERPKGSFSTLEIQRTEQGDSAMYLCASSLKGQKNTEAFFGQGTRLTVV.

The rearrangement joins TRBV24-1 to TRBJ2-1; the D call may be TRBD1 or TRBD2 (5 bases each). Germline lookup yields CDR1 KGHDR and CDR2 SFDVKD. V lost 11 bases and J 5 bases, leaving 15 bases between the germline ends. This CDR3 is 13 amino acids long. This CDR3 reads CAIEGRVDNEQFF. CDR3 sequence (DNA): TGTGCCATAGAGGGCAGGGTAGACAATGAGCAGTTCTTC.

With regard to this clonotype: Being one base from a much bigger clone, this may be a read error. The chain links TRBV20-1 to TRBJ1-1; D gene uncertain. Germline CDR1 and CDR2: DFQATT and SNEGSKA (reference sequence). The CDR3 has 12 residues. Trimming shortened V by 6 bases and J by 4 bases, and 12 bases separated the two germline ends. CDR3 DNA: TGCAGTGCGGAGGGAGAGGGCACTGAAGCTTTCTTT. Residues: CSAEGEGTEAFF.

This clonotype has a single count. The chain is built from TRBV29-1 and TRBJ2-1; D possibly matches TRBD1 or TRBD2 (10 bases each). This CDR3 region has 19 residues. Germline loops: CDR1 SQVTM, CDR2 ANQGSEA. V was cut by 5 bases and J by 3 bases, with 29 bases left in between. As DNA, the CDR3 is TGCAGCGTTACCCCCGGGACAGGGGAGCGGGAGGGCCTCTACAATGAGCAGTTCTTC. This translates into CSVTPGTGEREGLYNEQFF.

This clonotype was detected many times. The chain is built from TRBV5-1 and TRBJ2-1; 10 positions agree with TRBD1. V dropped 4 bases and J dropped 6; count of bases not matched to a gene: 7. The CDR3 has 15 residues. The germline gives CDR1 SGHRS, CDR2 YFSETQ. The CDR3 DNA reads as TGCGCCAGCAGCCTCGGACAGGGGGGTGTCAATGAGCAGTTCTTC. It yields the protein CASSLGQGGVNEQFF.

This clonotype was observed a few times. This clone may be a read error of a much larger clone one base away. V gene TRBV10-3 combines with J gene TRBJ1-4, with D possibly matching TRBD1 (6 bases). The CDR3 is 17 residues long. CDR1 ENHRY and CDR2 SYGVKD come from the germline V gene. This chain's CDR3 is CAISDRGPQATNEILFF. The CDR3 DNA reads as TGTGCCATCAGTGACAGGGGTCCTCAGGCAACTAATGAAATACTGTTTTTT.

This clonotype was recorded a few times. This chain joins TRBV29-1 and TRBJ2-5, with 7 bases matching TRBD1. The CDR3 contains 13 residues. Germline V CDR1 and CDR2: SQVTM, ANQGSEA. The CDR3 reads CAIRRTGQETQYF. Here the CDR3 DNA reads TGCGCTATAAGAAGGACAGGCCAAGAGACCCAGTACTTC.